This T cell receptor (beta chain) was obtained from a study of human T cells and chemical hapten exposure. Documented time point: patch test 1, 2 weeks after DPC sensitization. Treatment indicated: therapeutic diphenylcyclopropenone sensitization with weekly scalp DPC. This clonotype was recorded at least ten times. TCRdb analysed the RACE reads with MiXCR anew, one entry per CDR3 protein. Of 75,000 to 95,000 distinct CDR3 sequences in the sample, around 11% were seen once. The germline V gene has CDR1 MNHEY and CDR2 SMNVEV (reference sequence). The CDR3 is 14 residues long. Trimming cost V 3 bases and J 6 bases, with 14 bases left between them.

The rearrangement joins TRBV27 to TRBJ1-2, with D perhaps matching TRBD1 (6 bases). Here the sequenced sample was whole blood, taken in connection with sensitization to the hapten diphenylcyclopropenone (DPC). This sequence was found in a woman aged 55-75 years with alopecia areata. Some clones in this sample may be carry-over from other donors' samples. This CDR3 reads CASSFNREGNGYTF. For the CDR3, the DNA is TGTGCCAGCAGTTTTAACAGGGAGGGGAATGGCTACACCTTC.